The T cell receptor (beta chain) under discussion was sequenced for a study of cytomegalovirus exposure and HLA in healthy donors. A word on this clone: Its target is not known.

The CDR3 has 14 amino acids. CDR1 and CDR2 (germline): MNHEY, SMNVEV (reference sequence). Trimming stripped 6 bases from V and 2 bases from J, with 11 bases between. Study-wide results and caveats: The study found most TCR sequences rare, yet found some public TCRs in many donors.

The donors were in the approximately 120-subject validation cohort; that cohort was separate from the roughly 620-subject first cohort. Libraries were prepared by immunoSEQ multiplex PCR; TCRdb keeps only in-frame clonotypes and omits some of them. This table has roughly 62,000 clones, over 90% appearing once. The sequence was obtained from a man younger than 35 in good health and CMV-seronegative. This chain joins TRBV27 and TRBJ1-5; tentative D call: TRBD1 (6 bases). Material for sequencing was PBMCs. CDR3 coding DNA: TGTGCCAGCAGCCGATACAGGGGCAATCAGCCCCAGCATTTT. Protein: CASSRYRGNQPQHF.